One sample yielded the 20 T cell receptor beta chains listed below, sequenced in a study of CD4 T cells in relation to SARS-CoV-2 and coronaviruses. These receptors have no known antigen. The unexposed donors gave CD4+ T cells in 2011-2018, prior to COVID-19. Isolation of CD4+ T cells took place after about eleven days in culture. The data were produced by immunoSEQ multiplex PCR, yet TCRdb's version contains in-frame clones alone and is incomplete. The data show more than 20,000 clones, 70% to 80% seen once. Material: CD4+ T cells from PBMCs, cultured in vitro. The receptors here all came from a human donor in good health.

This chain links TRBV12-5 with TRBJ2-3, with 8 nucleotides matching TRBD1. Germline V gives CDR1 LGHNT, CDR2 FRNRAP. The CDR3 length is 17 residues. V trimming: 5 bases; J trimming: 5 bases; junction bases outside the gene matches: 15. This CDR3 reads CASGPYYLRGRGDTQYF. CDR3 coding DNA: TGTGCTAGTGGTCCCTACTACCTCAGGGGGCGCGGAGATACGCAGTATTTT.

V usage is TRBV7-5 and J usage is TRBJ1-5; no check of the table's D call, TRBD1, against the DNA was made. TRBV7-5 is a documented pseudogene. CDR3 size: 14 residues. CDR3: CARREQGSNQPQHF. CDR3 in DNA: TGTGCCAGAAGAGAACAGGGGAGCAATCAGCCCCAGCATTTT.

The chain combines TRBV19 with TRBJ1-5; D might be TRBD1 (5 bases). CDR3 length: 13 amino acids. With 5 bases removed from V and 6 bases from J, the gap between germline ends came to 11 bases. The germline V gene has CDR1 LNHDA and CDR2 SQIVND (reference sequence). The DNA of the CDR3 is TGTGCCAGTAGTGAGGGGATGGGTCAGCCCCAGCATTTT. Translation: CASSEGMGQPQHF.

A single count supports this clone. V usage is TRBV5-4 and J usage is TRBJ2-7; D is undetermined. Trimming pared 0 bases from V and 3 bases from J, leaving 10 bases between. Germline CDR1 SGHNT, CDR2 YYREEE (reference sequence). The CDR3 is 14 residues long. Here the CDR3 DNA reads TGTGCCAGCAGCTTGGGAAGGTTGGGCTACGAGCAGTACTTC. It is translated as CASSLGRLGYEQYF.

The rearrangement links TRBV7-3 to TRBJ2-2; D may match TRBD1 or TRBD2 (6 bases each). The CDR3 covers 16 residues. V lost 1 base to trimming and J lost 6 bases, with 15 bases between them. Germline CDR1 and CDR2: SGHTA and FQGTGA. CDR3 bases: TGTGCCAGCAGCTTAAGGCTTGCAGGGGAGGCCGGGGAGCTGTTTTTT. The encoded protein is CASSLRLAGEAGELFF.

The rearrangement links TRBV6-5 to TRBJ2-7; TRBD1 agrees at 9 bases. The V gene's germline CDR1 is MNHEY and CDR2 SVGAGI. V lost 5 bases, J lost 3 bases, and 2 bases stayed unmatched. The CDR3 contains 13 residues. The CDR3 DNA reads as TGTGCCAGCAGTAGGGACAGGGACTACGAGCAGTACTTC. Amino acid sequence: CASSRDRDYEQYF.

Of note for this clone: In the same sample, other DNA sequences code for this CDR3. The chain carries TRBV7-2 and TRBJ2-6; the D call may be TRBD1 or TRBD2 (6 bases each). V was clipped by 2 bases and J by 0 bases, with 11 bases between them. CDR1 and CDR2 from the germline V gene are SGHTA and FQGNSA. The CDR3 runs 17 residues. CDR3 sequence (DNA): TGTGCCAGCAGCTTAAGGGGGGCGAGCTCTGGGGCCAACGTCCTGACTTTC. Translated: CASSLRGASSGANVLTF.

The V gene is TRBV11-2, the J gene TRBJ2-5; D is possibly TRBD2 (6 bases). Trimming cost V 5 bases and J 8 bases, with 15 bases left between them. CDR1 is SGHAT, CDR2 FQNNGV, per germline. This CDR3 has 13 amino acids. The CDR3 DNA follows: TGTGCCAGCAGCCCGATTTCCGGGAGTACCCAGTACTTC. Protein product: CASSPISGSTQYF.

The rearrangement uses TRBV7-6 and TRBJ2-7, with TRBD2 matching over 10 bases. CDR1 and CDR2 (germline): SGHVS, FNYEAQ. V lost 0 bases to trimming and J lost 6 bases; unmatched junction nucleotides: 17. The CDR3 covers 19 residues. CDR3 nucleotides: TGTGCCAGCAGCTTAGCGTTTAAAGCGGGAGGGCTGCGGGGGATCGAGCAGTACTTC. Its protein product is CASSLAFKAGGLRGIEQYF.

The V call is TRBV11-2, the J call TRBJ1-3, with D possibly being TRBD1 (5 bases). V was pared by 8 bases and J by 0 bases, with 11 bases between. The CDR3 runs to 14 residues. The V gene's germline CDR1 is SGHAT and CDR2 FQNNGV. The CDR3 DNA reads as TGTGCCAGCCGCAGGGTTCGCTCTGGAAACACCATATATTTT. Encoded protein: CASRRVRSGNTIYF.

This chain links TRBV11-2 with TRBJ2-5; D is undetermined. The CDR3 has 15 amino acids. Per the germline V gene, CDR1 is SGHAT and CDR2 is FQNNGV. The ends were cut back, 5 bases at V and 2 bases at J, with 15 bases in the middle. CDR3 DNA: TGTGCCAGCAGCCCACTCGGAGAGAGTCAAGAGACCCAGTACTTC. It yields the protein CASSPLGESQETQYF.

This clone was seen a handful of times. This sequence joins TRBV2 and TRBJ1-1, with D unresolved. Germline V gene data show CDR1 as SNHLY and CDR2 as FYNNEI. CDR3 size: 12 residues. V lost 5 bases and J lost 1, with 5 bases in between. CDR3 coding DNA: TGTGCCAGCAGTCAGCAGAACACTGAAGCTTTCTTT. It translates to CASSQQNTEAFF.

This chain uses TRBV5-1 with TRBJ2-1; a possible D gene is TRBD2 (5 bases). The V end lost 0 bases, the J end lost 0 bases, and 7 bases lay between the germline ends. CDR3 length: 15 residues. Germline V gene sequence: CDR1 SGHRS, CDR2 YFSETQ. In DNA form, the CDR3 reads TGCGCCAGCAGCTTGGACAGCGGCTCCTACAATGAGCAGTTCTTC. It specifies CASSLDSGSYNEQFF.

The chain employs TRBV5-1 and TRBJ2-3; D possibly corresponds to TRBD2 (6 bases). The V gene's germline CDR1 is SGHRS and CDR2 YFSETQ. The CDR3 is 14 amino acids. V lost 6 bases and J lost 4, with 15 bases in between. The CDR3 sequence: CASTNRLVSDTQYF. The CDR3 region has the DNA TGCGCCAGCACGAACCGACTAGTGTCAGATACGCAGTATTTT.

The CDR3 DNA is TGTGCCAGCATCAGCACAGATACGCAGTATTTT. Its translation: CASISTDTQYF. The rearrangement joins TRBV12-3 or TRBV12-4 to TRBJ2-3, with no clear D. Trimming pared 7 bases from V and 0 bases from J, leaving 2 bases between. This CDR3 has 11 residues.

CDR3 in amino acids: CASSTDRGITDTQYF. The CDR3 bases are TGCGCCAGCAGCACGGACAGGGGTATCACAGATACGCAGTATTTT. This chain uses TRBV5-1 with TRBJ2-3; 9 nucleotides align to TRBD1. The ends lost 4 bases at V and 2 bases at J; junction bases unmatched: 5. Germline lookup yields CDR1 SGHRS and CDR2 YFSETQ. The CDR3 runs 15 residues. Complete variable domain (other parts from reference TRBV5-1 and TRBJ2-3): KAGVTQTPRYLIKTRGQQVTLSCSPISGHRSVSWYQQTPGQGLQFLFEYFSETQRNKGNFPGRFSGRQFSNSRSEMNVSTLELGDSALYLCASSTDRGITDTQYFGPGTRLTVL.

The CDR3 DNA sequence: TGTGCCAGCAGCTCGGATCTGGCCGCCTACGAGCAGTACTTC. Its translation is CASSSDLAAYEQYF. V is TRBV5-4 and J is TRBJ2-7; D is unresolved. V was cut by 3 bases and J by 2 bases, with 12 bases left in between. CDR3 length equals 14 residues. Germline CDR1 reads SGHNT; CDR2 reads YYREEE (reference sequence).

The chain joins TRBV13 to TRBJ1-1; tentative D call: TRBD1 (5 bases). The CDR3 length is 14 residues. Germline CDR1 reads PRHDT; CDR2 reads FYEKMQ (reference sequence). Trimming stripped 5 bases from V and 7 bases from J, with 17 bases between. CDR3 coding DNA: TGTGCCAGCAGCCAGGGTAGACCAACGAGTGAAGCTTTCTTT. This translates into CASSQGRPTSEAFF.

In this sample, this clone turned up a few times. The chain couples TRBV4-2 to TRBJ2-7, with TRBD2 matching 8 bases. This CDR3 comprises 16 residues. CDR1 LGHNA and CDR2 YNFKEQ come from the germline V gene. The trim removed 4 bases at V and 6 bases at J, leaving 14 bases unmatched. CDR3 nucleotides: TGTGCCAGCAGCCCAGCTGCCACGCGGGAGGAGGGCGAGCAGTACTTC. Amino acids: CASSPAATREEGEQYF.

V usage is TRBV19 and J usage is TRBJ1-6; weak D call: TRBD1 (5 bases). This CDR3 is built from 17 residues. Trimming took 1 base from V and 5 from J, leaving 15 bases between them. Per germline, CDR1 LNHDA and CDR2 SQIVND (reference sequence). The CDR3 sequence: CASSIGLGTADNSPLHF. The CDR3 nucleotides read TGTGCCAGTAGTATAGGCCTCGGGACGGCTGATAATTCACCCCTCCACTTT.